The 20 T cell receptor beta chains presented below share a single source sample, sequenced in a study of CD8+ T cells in alopecia areata. Extraction and reverse transcription of RNA yielded cDNA as the sequencing template. Profiling relied on immunoSEQ multiplex PCR, and the TCRdb table lists in-frame clones only, not all of them. The sample holds some 120,000 clones, and no clone turns up only once. The sample consisted of lesional skin. Every receptor here comes from a C3H/HeJ mouse with alopecia areata. MHC haplotype of the strain: H2-k.

This clone was seen a few times. Gene names and germline refer to mouse. Coverage ceases 4 residues before the CDR3 finishes, and the germline J gene fills in the end. The chain uses TRBV13-3 and TRBJ1-2; D is undetermined. The V end lost 4 bases, the J end lost 2 bases, and 9 bases lay between the germline ends. CDR1 is NNHDY, CDR2 SYVADS, per germline. The CDR3 is made up of 13 amino acids. Partial CDR3 DNA: TGTGCCAGCAGTCTCCGGTGGAACTCC. This sequence encodes CASSLRWNS. The full CDR3 sequence reads CASSLRWNSDYTF.

This clone came up a few times. The listed genes are named as in mouse. The read finishes 4 residues shy of the CDR3 end, and the germline J gene is used to complete it. The V gene is TRBV13-2, the J gene TRBJ2-7, with D perhaps TRBD1 (5 bases). Germline CDR1 and CDR2: NNHNN and SYGAGS (reference sequence). CDR3 length equals 12 residues. The ends were cut back, 2 bases at V and 3 bases at J, with 6 bases in the middle. The DNA read from the CDR3 is TGTGCCAGCGGTGAAGGGGACTAT. Translation: CASGEGDY. The CDR3 in its entirety is CASGEGDYEQYF.

This clone was recorded a few times. Gene and germline names: mouse. Read coverage stops 4 residues before the CDR3 terminus; the germline J gene supplies the remainder. The V gene is TRBV14, the J gene TRBJ2-1; 8 bases agree with TRBD1. V gave up 5 bases and J gave up 3 bases; unmatched junction bases: 4. This CDR3 spans 14 amino acids. CDR1 SGHDT and CDR2 FRDEAV come from the germline V gene. The CDR3 loop reads CASSKTGGYAEQFF. The DNA read from the CDR3 is TGTGCCAGCAGCAAAACAGGGGGCTATGCT.

This clone has a handful of counts. Any gene name here is a mouse gene name. The CDR3 goes on 4 residues after the read ends, and that part is filled in from the germline J gene. The V call is TRBV1, the J call TRBJ2-1; 11 bases fit TRBD2. In germline, CDR1 is NSQYPW, CDR2 LRSPGD (reference sequence). This CDR3 contains 15 residues. The covered CDR3 bases are TGCACCTGCAGTGCAGGACTGGGGGGGATGGCT. Its translation: CTCSAGLGGMA. The CDR3, in full, reads CTCSAGLGGMAEQFF.

This clone was counted only a few times. Gene names and germline match the mouse. The sequence runs out 4 residues before the end of the CDR3; the remainder is reconstructed from the germline J gene. The chain combines TRBV17 with TRBJ1-2, with TRBD1 as a possible D gene (6 bases). This CDR3 spans 15 amino acids. Germline V CDR1 and CDR2: MNHDT, YYDKIL. V was shortened by 3 bases and J by 0 bases, with 11 bases between the two germline ends. The CDR3 sequence: CASSRRGTSNSDYTF. The part of the CDR3 DNA that was read is TGTGCTAGCAGTAGGCGGGGGACATCAAACTCC. Supplemented by reference TRBV17 and TRBJ1-2, the full variable domain reads DTTVKQNPRYKLARVGKPVNLICSQTMNHDTMYWYQKKPNQAPKLLLFYYDKILNREADTFEKFQSSRPNNSFCSLYIGSAGLEYSAMYLCASSRRGTSNSDYTFGSGTRLLVI.

Many counts were recorded for this clone. Any gene name here is a mouse gene name. The sequenced fragment ends 4 residues before the CDR3 boundary, so the rest is inferred from the germline J gene. The genes are TRBV13-2 and TRBJ1-1, with a possible D match to TRBD1 (6 bases). V shed 0 bases and J shed 4 bases, with 16 bases lying between them. Germline assignment: CDR1 NNHNN and CDR2 SYGAGS (reference sequence). CDR3 length: 16 residues. The CDR3 loop reads CASGDDEGGRRTEVFF. CDR3 bases read: TGTGCCAGCGGTGATGATGAGGGGGGGCGACGCACA.

Regarding this clone: Gene names and germline refer to mouse. The read is 4 residues too short to cover the CDR3 end, so that end is filled in from the germline J gene. The chain combines TRBV5 with TRBJ1-2; D is undetermined. In germline, CDR1 is LGHNA, CDR2 YNLKQL (reference sequence). This CDR3 has 13 residues. Trimming left V 2 bases short and J 0 bases short, with 4 bases between. The CDR3 sequence: CASSQQPNSDYTF. Incomplete CDR3 DNA: TGTGCCAGCAGCCAACAGCCAAACTCC.

Comments on this clone: The TCRdb protein and the DNA translation do not line up at residue 11; the protein shown here was made by translating the DNA. The genes are named according to mouse. The CDR3 is cut off 3 residues early in the read; its end comes from the germline J gene. This chain connects TRBV17 to TRBJ1-3; D perhaps matches TRBD1 (6 bases). The V gene lost 5 bases and the J gene lost 0 bases, with 8 bases spanning the gap. Germline V lookup: CDR1 MNHDT, CDR2 YYDKIL. CDR3 length: 14 amino acids. The sequenced CDR3 bases are TGTGCTAGCAGTGGGACAAATTCTGGAAATACG. It translates to CASSGTNSGNT. Given in full, the CDR3 is CASSGTNSGNTLYF.

In regard to this clone: Mouse gene names and germline throughout. Sequencing ends 4 residues short of the CDR3 end; the germline J gene provides the rest. The rearrangement joins TRBV1 to TRBJ1-2; the D gene is possibly TRBD1 (6 bases). CDR1 and CDR2 (germline): NSQYPW, LRSPGD (reference sequence). The CDR3 runs to 14 residues. Trimming pared 2 bases from V and 2 bases from J, leaving 9 bases between. The CDR3 loop is CTCSARGGNSDYTF. The sequenced CDR3 bases are TGCACCTGCAGTGCAAGGGGGGGGAACTCC. The entire variable domain, with the rest obtained from reference TRBV1 and TRBJ1-2, is as follows: VTLLEQNPRWRLVPRGQAVNLRCILKNSQYPWMSWYQQDLQKQLQWLFTLRSPGDKEVKSLPGADYLATRVTDTELRLQVANMSQGRTLYCTCSARGGNSDYTFGSGTRLLVI.

This clone has just a few counts. Gene names and germline refer to mouse. The DNA ends 4 residues before the CDR3 does, and the rest of the CDR3 is filled in from the germline J gene. The chain couples TRBV1 to TRBJ2-2; tentatively, D is TRBD1 (8 bases). V dropped 4 bases and J dropped 6 bases, with 12 bases sitting between them. Germline V gene lookup returns CDR1 NSQYPW and CDR2 LRSPGD (reference sequence). The CDR3 loop spans 14 amino acids. The CDR3 DNA, read in part, is TGCACCTGCAGTGACAGGGGGGCGTCCGGG. Protein: CTCSDRGASG. The whole CDR3 protein is CTCSDRGASGQLYF.

This clone has ten or more counts. These gene names are mouse names. The CDR3 is cut off 4 residues early in the read; its end comes from the germline J gene. The chain uses TRBV13-3 and TRBJ2-1, with 7 bases lining up with TRBD2. The ends lost 3 bases at V and 2 bases at J; junction bases unmatched: 5. Germline-derived CDR1 and CDR2 are NNHDY and SYVADS. This CDR3 has 15 amino acids. CDR3 DNA (partial): TGTGCCAGCAGTGGGAAGGACTGGTACTATGCT. This codes for CASSGKDWYYA. The whole CDR3 protein reads CASSGKDWYYAEQFF.

A word on this clone: Each gene name is a mouse one. The CDR3 end is not reached by the read, which stops 4 residues before it; the germline J gene fills it in. V and J are TRBV17 and TRBJ2-5, with a tentative D call TRBD1 (5 bases). CDR3 length: 13 residues. Germline V gene data show CDR1 as MNHDT and CDR2 as YYDKIL. CDR3 protein: CASSRVDRDTQYF. CDR3 bases read: TGTGCTAGCAGTAGAGTCGACAGAGAC.

A word on this clone: Genes and germline are mouse. The read halts 4 residues ahead of the CDR3 end, with the missing end drawn from the germline J gene. V usage is TRBV13-2 and J usage is TRBJ2-7, with 7 bases matching TRBD1. The CDR3 totals 13 residues. CDR1 and CDR2 from the germline V gene are NNHNN and SYGAGS (reference sequence). The CDR3 DNA, read in part, is TGTGCCAGCGGTGTCCCGGGACAGTAT. Translating gives CASGVPGQY. The CDR3 in its entirety is CASGVPGQYEQYF.

On this clone: The TCRdb protein fails to match the DNA translation at residue 11; the protein reported here was translated from the DNA. The gene names here belong to mouse. The CDR3 loop reads CASNRDSYNSPLYF. The CDR3 bases that were read are TGTGCCAGCAACAGGGATTCCTATAATTCGCCC. The rearrangement links TRBV13-2 to TRBJ1-6; possibly TRBD1 for D (6 bases). The read halts 3 residues ahead of the CDR3 end, with the missing end drawn from the germline J gene. TRBJ1-6 is known as an ORF, though its function is uncertain. V gave up 7 bases and J gave up 0 bases, with 8 bases separating them. This CDR3 contains 14 residues. Germline values: CDR1 NNHNN, CDR2 SYGAGS (reference sequence).

This clone was picked up a small number of times. Gene and germline names: mouse. Read data end 4 residues before the CDR3 end; the end is taken from the germline J gene. The chain employs TRBV13-3 and TRBJ2-4; the D is unclear. Germline CDR1 NNHDY, CDR2 SYVADS. The CDR3 runs to 14 residues. V lost 4 bases to trimming and J lost 1 base, with 10 bases between them. The CDR3 DNA, read in part, is TGTGCCAGCAGTATCCCAGAGGGTCAAAAC. Translation: CASSIPEGQN. The CDR3, in full, reads CASSIPEGQNTLYF.

Only a few counts were recorded for this clone. The gene names here belong to mouse. The read ends 4 residues early relative to the CDR3; the germline J gene fills the gap. V usage is TRBV1 and J usage is TRBJ2-1; the D gene is possibly TRBD2 (6 bases). Between the trimmed V and J ends, which lost 0 bases and 0 bases, there was a span of 12 bases. The CDR3 has 17 amino acids. Germline lookup yields CDR1 NSQYPW and CDR2 LRSPGD (reference sequence). The covered CDR3 bases are TGCACCTGCAGTGCAGAGGTCTGGGGTTCTAACTATGCT. Encoded protein: CTCSAEVWGSNYA. The complete CDR3 reads CTCSAEVWGSNYAEQFF.

The sample holds many counts of this clone. All gene names here are mouse names. The observed sequence ends 4 residues before the CDR3 terminus, with the missing tail filled in from the germline J gene. The rearrangement joins TRBV13-3 to TRBJ2-7; D might be TRBD1 (5 bases). The CDR3 runs 14 residues. Germline values: CDR1 NNHDY, CDR2 SYVADS. The sequenced part of the CDR3 DNA is TGTGCCAGCAGTGATCTAGGACACCCTTAT. Its protein is CASSDLGHPY. The entire CDR3 protein reads CASSDLGHPYEQYF.

This clone was detected a few times. The gene names given are mouse names. The sequenced fragment ends 4 residues before the CDR3 boundary, so the rest is inferred from the germline J gene. The gene calls are TRBV5 and TRBJ1-4; TRBD1 agrees at 7 bases. The ends lost 4 bases at V and 3 bases at J; junction bases unmatched: 2. Looked up from germline, CDR1 is LGHNA and CDR2 is YNLKQL (reference sequence). This CDR3 is 14 amino acids long. CDR3 amino acids: CASSPTGPNERLFF. CDR3 bases read: TGTGCCAGCAGCCCGACAGGGCCCAACGAA.

This clone was observed many times. Genes and germline come from the mouse. The read ends 4 residues shy of where the CDR3 ends; the end is completed using the germline J gene. The chain links TRBV13-3 to TRBJ1-1; D possibly corresponds to TRBD1 (5 bases). Germline V lookup: CDR1 NNHDY, CDR2 SYVADS. There are 13 residues in the CDR3. The sequenced part of the CDR3 DNA is TGTGCCAGCAGTGATACTGGGGGAGGA. Translation gives CASSDTGGG. The full CDR3 is CASSDTGGGEVFF.

Concerning this clone itself: Gene names refer to mouse genes. The read ends 4 residues early relative to the CDR3; the germline J gene fills the gap. The chain has TRBV13-3 and TRBJ2-7, with a tentative D call TRBD1 (6 bases). This CDR3 is 11 amino acids long. Looked up from germline, CDR1 is NNHDY and CDR2 is SYVADS. The CDR3 loop is CASIGGYEQYF. CDR3 bases read: TGTGCCAGTATAGGGGGTTAT.